These 9 T cell receptor beta chains were sequenced from one sample in a study of blood T cell repertoires in COVID-19. Assay: immunoSEQ multiplex PCR; the TCRdb copy retains only in-frame clones and omits some. The sample consists of over 35,000 clones, approximately 90% of them appearing once. The sequenced material came from peripheral blood. The receptors come from a human donor in a cohort sampled during active COVID-19.

The chain couples TRBV6-6 to TRBJ2-7, with TRBD1 identical over 9 bases. CDR3 length: 15 residues. In germline, CDR1 is MNHNY, CDR2 SVGAGI (reference sequence). V was clipped by 8 bases and J by 3 bases; unmatched bases: 11. CDR3 sequence: CASGNHRDRVYEQYF. CDR3 sequence (DNA): TGTGCCAGCGGAAACCACCGGGACAGGGTCTACGAGCAGTACTTC.

This chain joins TRBV6-5 and TRBJ1-3; 7 bases agree with TRBD1. The CDR3 has 14 amino acids. Germline V lookup: CDR1 MNHEY, CDR2 SVGAGI. The trim removed 7 bases at V and 0 bases at J, leaving 3 bases unmatched. The CDR3 protein is CASTDRASGNTIYF. In nucleotides, the CDR3 is TGTGCCAGCACCGACAGGGCCTCTGGAAACACCATATATTTT.

The chain uses TRBV12-3 or TRBV12-4 and TRBJ2-3; 7 bases align to TRBD2. The CDR3 length is 13 residues. The junction had 1 base not matched to a gene; V was cut back by 4 bases and J by 3 bases. CDR3 bases: TGTGCCAGCAGTTCCGGGGGGACAGATACGCAGTATTTT. This encodes CASSSGGTDTQYF.

The chain uses TRBV9 and TRBJ2-7; D possibly corresponds to TRBD2 (7 bases). With 4 bases removed from V and 6 bases from J, the gap between germline ends came to 14 bases. The CDR3 is made up of 13 amino acids. CDR1 and CDR2 (germline): SGDLS, YYNGEE. This CDR3 is CASSPRGAGEQYF. As DNA, the CDR3 is TGTGCCAGCAGCCCACGGGGGGCGGGCGAGCAGTACTTC. Together with reference TRBV9 and TRBJ2-7, the CDR3 gives the full variable domain: DSGVTQTPKHLITATGQRVTLRCSPRSGDLSVYWYQQSLDQGLQFLIQYYNGEERAKGNILERFSAQQFPDLHSELNLSSLELGDSALYFCASSPRGAGEQYFGPGTRLTVT.

The CDR3 loop is CASSPLQGAGSTEAFF. CDR3 DNA sequence: TGTGCCAGCAGCCCTCTACAGGGGGCGGGGAGCACTGAAGCTTTCTTT. The J gene is TRBJ1-1, the V gene TRBV5-6, with TRBD1 identical over 9 bases. The germline V gene has CDR1 SGHDT and CDR2 YYEEEE. This CDR3 spans 16 amino acids. V dropped 4 bases and J dropped 4; count of bases not matched to a gene: 11.

This chain links TRBV4-1 with TRBJ2-3, with TRBD2 matching over 11 bases. Germline V gene sequence: CDR1 MGHRA, CDR2 YSYEKL. The junction had 5 bases not matched to a gene; V was cut back by 2 bases and J by 4 bases. The length of the CDR3 is 16 residues. This chain's CDR3 is CASSQQGLAAPDTQYF. The DNA of the CDR3 is TGCGCCAGCAGCCAACAGGGACTAGCGGCTCCAGATACGCAGTATTTT.

This sequence joins TRBV6-5 and TRBJ1-1, with a weak D call TRBD1 (6 bases). Germline V gene data show CDR1 as MNHEY and CDR2 as SVGAGI. CDR3 length: 16 amino acids. V shed 2 bases and J shed 5 bases, with 18 bases lying between them. CDR3 loop: CASSYTYGGPATEAFF. In DNA, the CDR3 is TGTGCCAGCAGTTACACCTACGGGGGGCCGGCGACTGAAGCTTTCTTT.

The chain links TRBV6-2 or TRBV6-3 to TRBJ1-3; unclear D gene. Trimming removed 0 bases at V and 0 bases at J, with 6 bases between. CDR1 is MNHEY and CDR2 is SVGEGT in the germline V gene. This CDR3 has 15 residues. CDR3 nucleotides: TGTGCCAGCAGTTACTCGATGAGCTCTGGAAACACCATATATTTT. Its protein product is CASSYSMSSGNTIYF.

The V and J genes are TRBV9 and TRBJ2-1; the match to TRBD1 covers 9 bases. Unmatched junction bases numbered 7, after V lost 0 bases and J lost 15 bases. There are 13 residues in the CDR3. The germline V gene has CDR1 SGDLS and CDR2 YYNGEE. The CDR3 loop reads CASSVGGTGSGFF. In nucleotides, the CDR3 is TGTGCCAGCAGCGTAGGGGGGACAGGGTCGGGGTTCTTC.